What follows are 27 T cell receptor beta chains derived from one specimen sequenced in a study of blood T cells in healthy people across ages. Alongside a J-beta primer mix, a sample-barcoded 5' primer served in a second PCR lasting about 7 to 11 cycles. TCRdb re-derived calls from the 5' RACE reads in MiXCR, one entry per CDR3 protein. The table lists about 900,000 distinct CDR3 sequences, under 80% of them singletons. The sequencing input was blood. The source of these receptors is a man aged 25 to 40 in good health.

CDR3 DNA sequence: TGCGCCAGCAGCCAAGCTCAAGAAAGGTCAGATACGCAGTATTTT. As protein: CASSQAQERSDTQYF. V usage is TRBV4-3 and J usage is TRBJ2-3; D uncertain. Looked up from germline, CDR1 is LGHNA and CDR2 is YSLEER. The CDR3 is 15 amino acids. V shed 1 base and J shed 4 bases, with 12 bases lying between them.

About this clonotype itself: This may stem from a read error, because a much larger clone lies one nucleotide away. The V gene is TRBV7-2, the J gene TRBJ2-7; unclear D gene. Germline lookup yields CDR1 SGHTA and CDR2 FQGNSA. This CDR3 has 11 residues. V dropped 5 bases and J dropped 6 bases, with 8 bases sitting between them. The CDR3 here is CASSQWGEQYF. The CDR3 DNA is TGTGCCAGCAGCCAGTGGGGCGAGCAGTACTTC.

In DNA form, the CDR3 reads TGTGCCAGCAGTGAGTACGGAGGCACAGATACGCAGTATTTT. Translation gives CASSEYGGTDTQYF. The chain couples TRBV2 to TRBJ2-3; D uncertain. This CDR3 has 14 residues. V lost 3 bases to trimming and J lost 1 base, with 8 bases between them. CDR1 is SNHLY, CDR2 FYNNEI, per germline.

This clonotype was detected only once. The chain couples TRBV27 to TRBJ1-2; TRBD1 agrees at 9 bases. The trim removed 7 bases at V and 4 bases at J, leaving 1 base unmatched. The CDR3 contains 12 residues. Germline V gives CDR1 MNHEY, CDR2 SMNVEV (reference sequence). The CDR3 nucleotides are TGTGCCAGCAAACAGGGGGCCTATGGCTACACCTTC. Translated: CASKQGAYGYTF.

This chain links TRBV6-2 or TRBV6-3 with TRBJ2-1; 8 nucleotides match TRBD1. Unmatched junction bases numbered 10, after V lost 3 bases and J lost 9 bases. This CDR3 region has 15 residues. Per germline, CDR1 MNHEY and CDR2 SVGEGT. CDR3 region: CASSYSQGAFREQFF. The CDR3 DNA is TGTGCCAGCAGTTATTCCCAGGGGGCTTTCCGTGAGCAGTTCTTC.

The CDR3 loop is CAISAGTSDEQYF. As DNA, the CDR3 is TGTGCCATCAGTGCCGGGACTAGCGATGAGCAGTACTTC. V is TRBV10-3 and J is TRBJ2-4; 10 bases are shared with TRBD2. The trim removed 4 bases at V and 13 bases at J, leaving 7 bases unmatched. The CDR3 runs to 13 residues. CDR1 is ENHRY and CDR2 is SYGVKD in the germline V gene.

This clonotype was observed a handful of times. The chain has TRBV4-3 and TRBJ2-5; 10 bases are shared with TRBD2. V lost 0 bases and J lost 4; bases outside the gene matches: 5. Germline assignment: CDR1 LGHNA and CDR2 YSLEER. The CDR3 extends over 16 amino acids. CDR3 amino acids: CASSQEMVAGGETQYF. CDR3 nucleotide sequence: TGCGCCAGCAGCCAAGAAATGGTAGCGGGGGGAGAGACCCAGTACTTC.

This clonotype was detected only a few times. The chain recombines TRBV12-3 or TRBV12-4 with TRBJ1-5, with D uncertain. V was cut by 5 bases and J by 4 bases, with 6 bases left in between. The CDR3 has 12 amino acids. The CDR3 DNA reads TGTGCCAGCAGTCCCCGAAATCAGCCCCAGCATTTT. It codes for CASSPRNQPQHF.

This clonotype was observed a single time. The chain combines TRBV20-1 with TRBJ2-7; 8 bases agree with TRBD1. Germline V gene lookup returns CDR1 DFQATT and CDR2 SNEGSKA (reference sequence). The CDR3 covers 14 residues. The J segment lost 4 bases and the V segment lost 5 bases, leaving 10 bases of the junction unmatched. The CDR3 DNA sequence: TGCAGTGCTGGGACGGGACAGGAGGCTTACGAGCAGTACTTC. Amino acids: CSAGTGQEAYEQYF.

This clonotype was detected a few times. This chain joins TRBV10-3 and TRBJ2-3, with 7 bases that match TRBD1. This CDR3 has 18 residues. The V gene's germline CDR1 is ENHRY and CDR2 SYGVKD. The V segment lost 11 bases and the J segment 0 bases; nucleotides outside the gene matches: 20. The CDR3 sequence is CACPPGVTGRKSTDTQYF. In DNA, the CDR3 is TGTGCCTGCCCCCCGGGCGTGACAGGGCGTAAAAGCACAGATACGCAGTATTTT.

This chain connects TRBV7-9 to TRBJ2-2; D call uncertain. CDR1 and CDR2 (germline): SEHNR, FQNEAQ (reference sequence). CDR3 length equals 15 residues. V was pared by 5 bases and J by 0 bases, with 10 bases between. The CDR3 here is CASSQRAPNTGELFF. In nucleotides, the CDR3 is TGTGCCAGCAGCCAAAGGGCTCCGAACACCGGGGAGCTGTTTTTT.

The J gene is TRBJ1-5, the V gene TRBV20-1; D may be TRBD1 (6 bases). V was trimmed by 6 bases and J by 0 bases, leaving 12 bases between them. The CDR3 runs 14 residues. The germline CDR1 and CDR2 sequences are DFQATT and SNEGSKA (reference sequence). CDR3: CSARQAYSNQPQHF. CDR3 nucleotide sequence: TGCAGTGCCCGACAGGCATATAGCAATCAGCCCCAGCATTTT.

V is TRBV7-7 and J is TRBJ1-2, with 9 positions matching TRBD1. The germline V gene has CDR1 SSHAT and CDR2 FNYEAQ (reference sequence). The CDR3 covers 11 residues. The CDR3: CASGDRANYTF. The CDR3 DNA follows: TGTGCTAGCGGGGACAGGGCGAACTACACCTTC.

The CDR3 DNA sequence: TGTGCCAGCAGTTTCGGGACCCACTCTGGGGCCAACGTCCTGACTTTC. The encoded protein is CASSFGTHSGANVLTF. V gene TRBV28 combines with J gene TRBJ2-6, with D perhaps TRBD1 or TRBD2 (5 bases each). The V and J ends lost 3 bases and 0 bases respectively, with 9 bases between them. The CDR3 totals 16 residues. Germline CDR1 MDHEN, CDR2 SYDVKM.

This sequence joins TRBV6-2 or TRBV6-3 and TRBJ2-5; D uncertain. This CDR3 region has 12 residues. V was cut by 0 bases and J by 11 bases, with 10 bases left in between. Germline V lookup: CDR1 MNHEY, CDR2 SVGEGT. The DNA of the CDR3 is TGTGCCAGCAGTTACTCGACGCGAGAGCAGTACTTC. It translates to CASSYSTREQYF.

This clonotype was picked up one time. At one of its ends the junction is not consistent with the germline gene, which may arise from a read error. The chain uses TRBV7-2 and TRBJ2-3; perhaps TRBD1 as D (6 bases). The CDR3 runs to 15 residues. Germline CDR1 reads SGHTA; CDR2 reads FQGNSA. The CDR3 bases are TGTGCCAGCAGCGCCAGGGGTTCTAGCACAGATATGCAGTATTTT. It yields the protein CASSARGSSTDMQYF.

DNA for the CDR3: TGTGCCAGCAGCCAAGGTTTAGGACAGGGGGGGAACACTGAAGCTTTCTTT. This gives the protein CASSQGLGQGGNTEAFF. The gene calls are TRBV4-2 and TRBJ1-1, with 10 bases fitting TRBD1. Unmatched junction bases numbered 6, after V lost 1 base and J lost 1 base. Germline CDR1 is LGHNA and CDR2 is YNFKEQ. The CDR3 has 17 residues.

V gene TRBV11-2 combines with J gene TRBJ2-1, with D possibly matching TRBD1 (5 bases). The CDR3 has 15 amino acids. Germline V gene lookup returns CDR1 SGHAT and CDR2 FQNNGV. Trimming shortened V by 1 base and J by 3 bases, and 10 bases separated the two germline ends. The CDR3 protein is CASSLVLGLYNEQFF. The CDR3 DNA follows: TGTGCCAGCAGCTTAGTTCTGGGGCTCTACAATGAGCAGTTCTTC.

The CDR3 here is CASRLLAGPSQETQYF. The CDR3 DNA reads as TGTGCCAGCAGGCTACTAGCGGGGCCGTCCCAAGAGACCCAGTACTTC. This sequence joins TRBV28 and TRBJ2-5, with 10 positions matching TRBD2. This CDR3 is 16 amino acids long. In germline, CDR1 is MDHEN, CDR2 SYDVKM. J was trimmed by 1 base and V by 6 bases; bases with no gene match: 8.

With respect to this clonotype: One end of the junction is discordant with germline, which a read error may explain. The genes are TRBV4-2 and TRBJ2-6, with D maybe TRBD2 (6 bases). The CDR3 totals 18 residues. Germline V gene sequence: CDR1 LGHNA, CDR2 YNFKEQ. The CDR3 here is CASSQDQGLSSGVNVLTF. CDR3 bases: TGTGCCAGCAGCCAAGACCAGGGACTGTCCTCTGGGGTCAACGTCCTGACTTTC.

The chain couples TRBV15 to TRBJ2-1, with 9 bases identical to TRBD1. Trimming took 2 bases from V and 7 from J; bases not matched to a gene: 6. This CDR3 has 15 residues. Germline CDR1 reads LNHNV; CDR2 reads YYDKDF (reference sequence). CDR3 sequence reads: CATSRQTGGENEQFF. The CDR3 bases are TGTGCCACCAGCAGACAAACAGGGGGCGAGAATGAGCAGTTCTTC.

This clonotype came up once. The chain has TRBV7-2 and TRBJ2-7; 10 nucleotides line up with TRBD2. The J segment lost 0 bases and the V segment lost 5 bases, leaving 7 bases of the junction unmatched. CDR3 size: 16 residues. Germline loops: CDR1 SGHTA, CDR2 FQGNSA. The CDR3 is CASSTSGAVSSYEQYF. As DNA, the CDR3 is TGTGCCAGCAGCACTAGCGGGGCCGTGAGCTCCTACGAGCAGTACTTC. The complete variable domain, with remaining parts taken from reference TRBV7-2 and TRBJ2-7, reads GAGVSQSPSNKVTEKGKDVELRCDPISGHTALYWYRQSLGQGLEFLIYFQGNSAPDKSGLPSDRFSAERTGGSVSTLTIQRTQQEDSAVYLCASSTSGAVSSYEQYFGPGTRLTVT.

The chain uses TRBV20-1 and TRBJ2-1; 11 bases agree with TRBD1. Looked up from germline, CDR1 is DFQATT and CDR2 is SNEGSKA (reference sequence). The CDR3 contains 16 residues. J was trimmed by 0 bases and V by 5 bases; bases with no gene match: 6. CDR3 nucleotides: TGCAGTGCTGATCGGACAGGGGGCCCCTCCTACAATGAGCAGTTCTTC. The encoded protein is CSADRTGGPSYNEQFF.

J is TRBJ2-4 and V is TRBV24-1, with TRBD1 matching 7 bases. Trimming at V came to 3 bases and at J to 3 bases, leaving 4 bases not matched to a gene. The CDR3 runs to 15 residues. The germline CDR1 and CDR2 sequences are KGHDR and SFDVKD. CDR3 protein: CATSDNRGLKNIQYF. The CDR3 bases are TGTGCCACCAGTGATAATAGGGGGCTCAAAAACATTCAGTACTTC.

This chain connects TRBV4-2 to TRBJ2-4, with no clear D. The J call may not be correct, given that the DNA end is closer to TRBJ2-7. This CDR3 is built from 17 residues. From germline, CDR1 is LGHNA and CDR2 YNFKEQ. The CDR3 here is CASSQGPLRTVIHEQYF. DNA for the CDR3: TGTGCCAGCAGCCAGGGCCCTCTGCGGACGGTTATCCACGAGCAGTACTTC.

The chain uses TRBV3-1 and TRBJ1-2; D gene ambiguous. Germline V gives CDR1 LGHDT, CDR2 YNNKEL (reference sequence). The CDR3 is 16 residues long. V was shortened by 0 bases and J by 4 bases, with 15 bases between the two germline ends. The CDR3 sequence: CASSQDWGSPLYGYTF. The CDR3 DNA reads TGTGCCAGCAGCCAAGATTGGGGTAGTCCCCTCTATGGCTACACCTTC.

This clonotype was detected only a few times. This sequence joins TRBV7-9 and TRBJ2-4; 9 bases are a match to TRBD2. Gene TRBJ2-7 matches the end of the DNA better, so the J call may be wrong. The CDR3 extends over 18 amino acids. The germline CDR1 and CDR2 sequences are SEHNR and FQNEAQ (reference sequence). CDR3 coding DNA: TGTGCCAGCAGCTTAGCGATTGCTAGCGGGGATGGGTCCTACGAGCAGTACTTC. Residues: CASSLAIASGDGSYEQYF.